This T cell receptor beta chain was recovered during a study of chemoradiotherapy in HPV16-positive cancers. Study results and caveats: Candidate HPV-specific clones and E7-related TCR motifs grew in tumor during treatment.

Concerning this clone: Its target is unknown.

J lost 2 bases, V lost 4 bases, and 8 bases had no gene match. The CDR3 loop spans 15 amino acids. In germline, CDR1 is MNHEY, CDR2 SVGAGI. The assay was immunoSEQ multiplex PCR, and TCRdb's table has in-frame clones only and misses some. The repertoire holds under 30,000 clones, with approximately 95% as singletons. This TCR was recovered from a human donor with HPV-associated anogenital cancer. This specimen was collected from a patient who underwent chemoradiotherapy. This chain links TRBV6-5 with TRBJ2-7; 7 nucleotides line up with TRBD1. The CDR3 DNA sequence: TGTGCCAGCAGTTCGGGACAGCGATTTACCTACGAGCAGTACTTC. Its protein is CASSSGQRFTYEQYF.